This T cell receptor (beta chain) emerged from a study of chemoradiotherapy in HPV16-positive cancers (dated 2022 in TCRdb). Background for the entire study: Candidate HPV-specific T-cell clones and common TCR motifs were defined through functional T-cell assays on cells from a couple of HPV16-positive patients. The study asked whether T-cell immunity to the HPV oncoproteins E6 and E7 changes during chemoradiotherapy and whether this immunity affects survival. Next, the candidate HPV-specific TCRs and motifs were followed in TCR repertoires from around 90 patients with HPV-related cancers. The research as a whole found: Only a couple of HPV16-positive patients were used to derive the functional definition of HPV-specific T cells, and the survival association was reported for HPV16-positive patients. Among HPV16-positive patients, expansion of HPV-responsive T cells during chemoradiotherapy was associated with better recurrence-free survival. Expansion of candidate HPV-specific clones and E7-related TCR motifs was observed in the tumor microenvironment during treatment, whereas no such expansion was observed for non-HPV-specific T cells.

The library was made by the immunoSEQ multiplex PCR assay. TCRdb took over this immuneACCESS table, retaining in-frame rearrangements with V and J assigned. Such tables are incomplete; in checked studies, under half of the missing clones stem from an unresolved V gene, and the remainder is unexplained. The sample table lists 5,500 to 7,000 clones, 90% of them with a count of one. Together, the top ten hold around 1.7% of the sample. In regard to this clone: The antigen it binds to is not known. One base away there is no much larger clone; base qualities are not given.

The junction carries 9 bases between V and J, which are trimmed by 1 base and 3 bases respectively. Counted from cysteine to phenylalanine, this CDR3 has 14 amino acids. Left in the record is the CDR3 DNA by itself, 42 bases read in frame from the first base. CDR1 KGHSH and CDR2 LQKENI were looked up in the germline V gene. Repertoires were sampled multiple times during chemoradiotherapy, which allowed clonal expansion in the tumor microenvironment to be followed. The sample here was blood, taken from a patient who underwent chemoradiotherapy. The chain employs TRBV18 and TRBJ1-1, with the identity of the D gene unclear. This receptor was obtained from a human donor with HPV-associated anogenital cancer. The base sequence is TGTGCCAGCTCACCACAGGTGGACCACACTGAAGCTTTCTTT. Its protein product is CASSPQVDHTEAFF.